This T cell receptor (beta chain) originates from a study of multiple sclerosis patients with progressive multifocal leukoencephalopathy (dated by TCRdb to the late 2010s). A note on the overall study: The study examined peripheral T and B cells of MS patients who developed PML (4 under natalizumab, 1 after alemtuzumab) and treated patients who did not. Two natalizumab-treated patients who later developed PML were followed longitudinally from before therapy through 6 and 12 months to PML onset. The goal of the study was to detect any JC virus-specific or public T-cell expansions that arose at the time of PML onset. The study at large found these results: Most PML patients had lower normalized Shannon entropy, suggesting less diverse TRB repertoires, while values in the natalizumab-treated controls sat near 1. The analysis covered only peripheral blood, although cerebrospinal fluid or brain lymphocytes might be more informative for natalizumab-associated PML. Although TRB clones above 0.5% frequency turned up only in PML patients, the clones expanded at PML onset were already present before and during natalizumab therapy. No common TRBV or TRBJ gene usage or preferential TRBV-TRBJ pairings were detected when PML developed. Because the cohort was small and descriptive, it remained unclear whether the findings reflect JC virus infection or general immunocompromise.

The sample's time point label, in plain terms: 12 to 13 months of natalizumab therapy. The meaning of the sample's treatment or condition label: on natalizumab therapy at sampling. The controls were a handful of MS patients treated with natalizumab who did not develop PML and who were sampled longitudinally. All listed patients had previously received interferon beta, and all PML patients were female. Blood samples at T1 and T2 were obtained at 6 and 12 months of natalizumab therapy, respectively. Ficoll-Hypaque density gradient centrifugation was used to isolate peripheral blood mononuclear cells. V has 4 bases trimmed and J has 6 bases trimmed; junction bases matching no gene number 3. The germline V gene encodes CDR1 SGHRS and CDR2 YFSETQ. The CDR3 runs 15 amino acids, cysteine and phenylalanine included. Just the 45-base CDR3 DNA is kept, in frame starting at base 1. This clone was detected only once. The antigen it binds to is not known. No base quality values were provided; no much bigger clone lies one nucleotide off.

The immunoSEQ two-step multiplex PCR at survey-level depth was used to amplify TRB CDR3 regions from genomic DNA. Each PCR was spiked with synthetic inline TR CDR3 controls spanning all V-J pairings to estimate template counts and remove amplification bias. Reads were processed so that amplification and sequencing bias were reduced, and quantification was performed against synthetic TR CDR3 analogs. The study's processing was this. Raw data were processed in ImmunoSEQ Analyzer, removing out-of-frame sequences and CDR3s with stop codons, and genes were named by IMGT nomenclature. Normalized Shannon entropy, defined as 1 minus Pielou's evenness, served as the summary measure of repertoire diversity. TRB sequences were treated as identical only when sharing V gene, J gene and CDR3. Public PML clonotypes were CDR3s found in two or more PML-onset samples but not found earlier, in controls, or in public databases. CDR3 amino acid composition by position was analyzed with Skylign using the observed count method. In TCRdb, the immuneACCESS table is reduced to in-frame sequences with V and J assigned. These tables do not hold every clone; where another copy was compared, an unresolved V gene accounts for under half, and the others remain unexplained. V and J calls plus clone size are reproduced from that table; the DNA served to infer D and trimming. Recorded for this sample are about 28,000 clones; about 90% of them occurred a single time. Approximately 1.3% of the sample is in the top ten clones.

Recombination joined TRBV5-1 with TRBJ2-1, and 14 junction bases match TRBD2. Sequenced here: PBMCs, sampled from a patient treated with natalizumab. The receptor comes from a human donor with multiple sclerosis. CDR3 loop: CASSVTSGGANEQFF. The bases read TGCGCCAGCAGCGTGACTAGCGGGGGGGCCAATGAGCAGTTCTTC.